The rows below give T cell receptor beta chains drawn from one sample of a study of blood T cell repertoires in COVID-19. Method: immunoSEQ multiplex PCR; TCRdb's copy keeps in-frame clones and lacks some. Here the sample spans hundreds of thousands of clones, nearly 85% being singletons. Sample: peripheral blood. The receptors stem from a human donor in a cohort sampled during active COVID-19. The CDR3 runs from the conserved cysteine through the conserved F or W. A D gene is named only where the DNA matches it firmly. Size is stated for part of the rows, as once, few or many counts, or as a class when the clone is expanded.

-,-,TRBJ2-7,TRBV27,TGTGCCAGCAGTCCCCGCCAGGCCTTCTCCTACGAGCAGTACTTC,CASSPRQAFSYEQYF
-,-,TRBJ1-3,TRBV13,TGTGCCAGCAGCCCCGGTCGGGTCCCAGGAAACACCATATATTTT,CASSPGRVPGNTIYF
-,-,TRBJ2-3,TRBV9,TGTGCCAGCAGCGTAGGTACTAGCTCCCCAGATACGCAGTATTTT,CASSVGTSSPDTQYF
-,-,TRBJ2-2,TRBV18,TGTGCCAGCTCACCCGATAACAGGGTCACCGGGGAGCTGTTTTTT,CASSPDNRVTGELFF
-,once,TRBJ1-1,TRBV5-4,TGTGCCAGCAGCTCCCCCGAGGTTTTGAACACTGAAGCTTTCTTT,CASSSPEVLNTEAFF
-,-,TRBJ1-4,TRBV21-1,TGTGCCAGCAGCCTCTGGACAGGGGGGGCTCGTGAAGAACTGTTTTTT,CASSLWTGGAREELFF
TRBD2,once,TRBJ2-4,TRBV6-5,TGTGCCAGCAGGTCCGGCGGGGGGCCTAAGTACTTC,CASRSGGGPKYF
-,-,TRBJ2-2,TRBV6-6,TGTGCCAGCAGTCCCCGTGGGAGTTTCAGCACCGGGGAGCTGTTTTTT,CASSPRGSFSTGELFF
-,-,TRBJ1-2,TRBV6-5,TGTGCCAGCAGGGGACACCGGTACAGGGACGGCTACACCTTC,CASRGHRYRDGYTF
TRBD1,-,TRBJ2-5,TRBV5-4,TGTGCCAGCACCTATGGGGGCGGGGACAGGTCCCAGTACTTC,CASTYGGGDRSQYF
TRBD1,-,TRBJ1-1,TRBV5-1,TGCGCCAGCAGCCTACTACAGGGGAGTGTCACTGAAGCTTTCTTT,CASSLLQGSVTEAFF
TRBD2,few,TRBJ2-2,TRBV5-1,TGCGCCAGCAGCCACGACATCCTACGGATAGCGGGAGGGCCCACCGGGGAGCTGTTTTTT,CASSHDILRIAGGPTGELFF
TRBD1,-,TRBJ1-6,TRBV7-8,TGTGCCAGCAGACCCGGGACAGGGAATTCACCCCTCCACTTT,CASRPGTGNSPLHF
-,few,TRBJ2-3,TRBV5-1,TGCGCCAGCAGCTCCGGCGAGGGCCACACAGATACGCAGTATTTT,CASSSGEGHTDTQYF
-,-,TRBJ1-4,TRBV6-5,TGTGCCAGCAGCCATGAGGCTAATGAAAAACTGTTTTTT,CASSHEANEKLFF
TRBD2,once,TRBJ2-7,TRBV24-1,TGTGCCACCAGTGATCCGGGACTAGGGACCTACGAGCAGTACTTC,CATSDPGLGTYEQYF
-,-,TRBJ2-7,TRBV29-1,TGCAGCGTTGAATTTGGGGGGGAGCAGTACTTC,CSVEFGGEQYF
-,-,TRBJ2-5,TRBV5-1,TGCGCCAGCAGCCTGCAAACGCGGGGGCAACGGGAGACCCAGTACTTC,CASSLQTRGQRETQYF
-,once,TRBJ1-2,TRBV14,TGTGCCAGCAGCCAATACAGCTATGGCTACACCTTC,CASSQYSYGYTF
TRBD1,-,TRBJ1-2,TRBV7-2,TGTGCCAGCAGCTGGGACAGATCGTCTGGCTACACCTTC,CASSWDRSSGYTF
TRBD1,once,TRBJ2-5,TRBV5-1,TGCGCCAGCAGCCCGGGACAGCCAAAAGAGACCCAGTACTTC,CASSPGQPKETQYF
TRBD1,-,TRBJ2-7,TRBV28,TGTGCCAGCAGACTATCCGGGACAGGGTCCTACGAGCAGTACTTC,CASRLSGTGSYEQYF
TRBD1,once,TRBJ2-7,TRBV3-1/TRBV3-2,TGTGCCAGCAGCCGTCTCGAGGGGGCGGCGGAGCAGTACTTC,CASSRLEGAAEQYF
-,many,TRBJ1-1,TRBV6-4,TGTGCCAGCAGTGACTCGACAACTGAAGCTTTCTTT,CASSDSTTEAFF
TRBD1,-,TRBJ1-1,TRBV5-1,TGCGCCAGCAGCGCTACAGGGGCGCGGGCCACTGAAGCTTTCTTT,CASSATGARATEAFF